Listed here is a single T cell receptor beta chain. The data originate from a study of blood T cell repertoires in COVID-19. The overall study: The United States, Italy and Spain were the sources of the acute and convalescent COVID-19 samples. Sample material is recorded as cDNA or gDNA derived from T cells, B-cell-depleted T cells, or PBMCs.

Looked up from germline, CDR1 is SGHTA and CDR2 is FQGNSA. Trimming removed 7 bases at V and 7 bases at J, with 19 bases between. The CDR3 covers 14 residues. In the source study's methods: Estimated nucleated cell counts came from reference gene primer amplification. The repertoire was sequenced with immunoSEQ multiplex PCR; TCRdb's copy has only in-frame clones and lacks some. The V and J calls and clone size were taken over from that table, and D and trimming were inferred from the DNA. Here the sample spans approximately 81,000 clones, around 80% being singletons. The material sequenced was peripheral blood. The sequence derives from a human donor in a cohort sampled during active COVID-19. This chain joins TRBV7-2 and TRBJ1-2; tentative D call: TRBD1 (5 bases). The CDR3 DNA is TGTGCCAGCACCTTGACAAGCAGGGCGACTGGCTACACCTTC. The encoded protein is CASTLTSRATGYTF.